The 20 T cell receptor beta chains below were found in one sample sequenced in a study of T cell responses to AZD1222 COVID-19 vaccine. TCRdb keeps only in-frame clones here, not all; method: immunoSEQ multiplex PCR. The data contain 110,000 or so clones, roughly 89% of them singletons. The sequences come from peripheral blood, collected on day 0 of AZD1222 vaccination. Receptors originate from an adult in good health.

This chain joins TRBV2 and TRBJ1-1; a possible D gene is TRBD1 (6 bases). The ends were cut back, 4 bases at V and 1 base at J, with 10 bases in the middle. CDR1 is SNHLY and CDR2 is FYNNEI in the germline V gene. This CDR3 region has 14 residues. CDR3 sequence: CASSAHRANTEAFF. The CDR3 DNA reads as TGTGCCAGCAGTGCGCACAGGGCGAACACTGAAGCTTTCTTT.

The chain recombines TRBV6-1 with TRBJ1-3, with D unresolved. V dropped 0 bases and J dropped 2 bases, with 5 bases sitting between them. Germline V lookup: CDR1 MNHNS, CDR2 SASEGT. The CDR3 length is 14 residues. Written as DNA, the CDR3 is TGTGCCAGCAGTGAAGCGGGAGCTGGAAACACCATATATTTT. Translation: CASSEAGAGNTIYF.

V and J are TRBV3-1 (or the pseudogene TRBV3-2) and TRBJ2-2, with no clear D. Germline CDR1 reads LGHDT; CDR2 reads YNNKEL (reference sequence). Between the trimmed V and J ends, which lost 5 bases and 6 bases, there was a span of 16 bases. The CDR3 has 15 amino acids. CDR3 loop: CASSDLWTGAGELFF. The CDR3 nucleotides are TGTGCCAGCAGCGACCTATGGACGGGCGCCGGGGAGCTGTTTTTT.

The chain has TRBV9 and TRBJ2-1; D is possibly TRBD1 or TRBD2 (5 bases each). V lost 1 base and J lost 8, with 19 bases in between. CDR1 is SGDLS and CDR2 is YYNGEE in the germline V gene. CDR3 length: 16 amino acids. The CDR3 spells CASSVQGPPIGDEQFF. In nucleotides, the CDR3 is TGTGCCAGCAGCGTACAGGGACCGCCAATAGGAGATGAGCAGTTCTTC. The full variable domain, with the rest looked up from reference TRBV9 and TRBJ2-1, is DSGVTQTPKHLITATGQRVTLRCSPRSGDLSVYWYQQSLDQGLQFLIQYYNGEERAKGNILERFSAQQFPDLHSELNLSSLELGDSALYFCASSVQGPPIGDEQFFGPGTRLTVL.

On this clone itself: The junction departs from germline at one end; a sequencing error may be responsible. The chain uses TRBV7-7 and TRBJ1-1, with D uncertain. The CDR3 is 16 amino acids. The V gene's germline CDR1 is SSHAT and CDR2 FNYEAQ (reference sequence). The CDR3 DNA reads as TGTGCTAGCAGCCGTCGGACGGAAACCTCGAACACTGAAGCTTTCTTT. It codes for CASSRRTETSNTEAFF.

This rearrangement joins TRBV5-1 to TRBJ2-5; D call uncertain. CDR1 is SGHRS, CDR2 YFSETQ, per germline. Trimming stripped 4 bases from V and 1 base from J, with 20 bases between. The CDR3 covers 17 residues. The CDR3 reads CASSQKLVMGSQETQYF. The CDR3 bases are TGCGCCAGCAGCCAGAAACTGGTTATGGGCAGCCAAGAGACCCAGTACTTC.

In its sample, this clone was seen once. V is TRBV3-1 (or the pseudogene TRBV3-2) and J is TRBJ2-1, with D perhaps TRBD1 (6 bases). CDR3 length: 15 amino acids. The germline V and J ends were trimmed by 1 base and 12 bases, with 19 bases remaining between them. In germline, CDR1 is LGHDT, CDR2 YNNKEL (reference sequence). The chain's CDR3 is CASSQVDSPLLGQFF. The DNA for the CDR3 is TGTGCCAGCAGCCAAGTGGACAGTCCCCTCCTTGGGCAGTTCTTC.

The rearrangement uses TRBV5-8 and TRBJ2-2, with TRBD1 matching 10 bases. Germline values: CDR1 SGHTS, CDR2 YDEGEE. With 2 bases clipped from V and 6 bases from J, the junction kept 4 bases outside the gene matches. CDR3 size: 15 residues. The CDR3 protein is CASSFGTGAPGELFF. The CDR3 nucleotides read TGTGCCAGCAGCTTCGGGACAGGGGCACCCGGGGAGCTGTTTTTT.

The V gene is TRBV13, the J gene TRBJ2-7; D is ambiguous. This CDR3 is built from 13 residues. V lost 0 bases, J lost 1 base, and 4 bases lay in between. CDR1 PRHDT and CDR2 FYEKMQ come from the germline V gene (reference sequence). The CDR3 nucleotides read TGTGCCAGCAGCTTAGGGGGGTCCTACGAGCAGTACTTC. It yields the protein CASSLGGSYEQYF.

The chain carries TRBV18 and TRBJ1-4, with D unresolved. V was shortened by 3 bases and J by 0 bases, with 17 bases between the two germline ends. Per germline, CDR1 KGHSH and CDR2 LQKENI. This CDR3 has 18 residues. DNA of the CDR3: TGTGCCAGCTCACCCGGACGGATCTCAGTTGCAACTAATGAAAAACTGTTTTTT. This sequence encodes CASSPGRISVATNEKLFF.

J is TRBJ1-5 and V is TRBV2; possibly TRBD1 for D (5 bases). CDR1 SNHLY and CDR2 FYNNEI come from the germline V gene. Trimming took 4 bases from V and 9 from J, leaving 13 bases between them. This CDR3 has 13 residues. CDR3 sequence (DNA): TGTGCCAGCAGTGTTGGCAGGGTAGGGCCCCAGCATTTT. Protein product: CASSVGRVGPQHF.

This chain joins TRBV7-8 and TRBJ2-7; D call uncertain. V lost 4 bases to trimming and J lost 0 bases, with 16 bases between them. The CDR3 extends over 16 amino acids. Germline CDR1 and CDR2: SGHVS and FQNEAQ. The CDR3 DNA follows: TGTGCCAGCAGCTATAGCCCTGTTCGAAGCTCCTACGAGCAGTACTTC. Protein sequence: CASSYSPVRSSYEQYF.

The chain carries TRBV13 and TRBJ2-2; D unresolved. V gave up 5 bases and J gave up 2 bases, with 9 bases separating them. The CDR3 contains 14 residues. Germline V gene sequence: CDR1 PRHDT, CDR2 FYEKMQ (reference sequence). The CDR3 DNA follows: TGTGCCAGCAGCCCAGACTTAAACACCGGGGAGCTGTTTTTT. Translating gives CASSPDLNTGELFF. Combining the CDR3 with reference TRBV13 and TRBJ2-2 gives the whole variable domain AAGVIQSPRHLIKEKRETATLKCYPIPRHDTVYWYQQGPGQDPQFLISFYEKMQSDKGSIPDRFSAQQFSDYHSELNMSSLELGDSALYFCASSPDLNTGELFFGEGSRLTVL.

The rearrangement links TRBV28 to TRBJ2-2, with D unclear. The V and J ends lost 1 base and 5 bases respectively, with 2 bases between them. The CDR3 extends over 12 amino acids. Germline CDR1 reads MDHEN; CDR2 reads SYDVKM. As DNA, the CDR3 is TGTGCCAGCAGTTTATTGACCGGGGAGCTGTTTTTT. Translated, it gives CASSLLTGELFF.

This clone was found once. The chain links TRBV5-1 to TRBJ2-1, with D perhaps matching TRBD2 (6 bases). Trimming stripped 0 bases from V and 10 bases from J, with 11 bases between. Looked up from germline, CDR1 is SGHRS and CDR2 is YFSETQ. This CDR3 region has 13 residues. In DNA form, the CDR3 reads TGCGCCAGCAGCTTGGTTACGGGAGTGGAGCAGTTCTTC. It encodes CASSLVTGVEQFF.

The chain is built from TRBV24-1 and TRBJ2-5; TRBD1 might be the D (6 bases). This CDR3 region has 17 residues. V gave up 3 bases and J gave up 5 bases, with 21 bases separating them. From germline, CDR1 is KGHDR and CDR2 SFDVKD. The CDR3 sequence is CATSDDELDSFLETQYF. For the CDR3, the DNA is TGTGCCACCAGTGATGACGAATTGGACAGTTTTCTCGAGACCCAGTACTTC.

The chain joins TRBV7-6 to TRBJ2-1; 8 bases are a match to TRBD2. Germline trimming cut 2 bases from V and 9 bases from J; bases unmatched to any gene: 12. The CDR3 loop spans 16 amino acids. The V gene's germline CDR1 is SGHVS and CDR2 FNYEAQ. As DNA, the CDR3 is TGTGCCAGCAGCTTAACTAGCGGTGGGAGGTTTGGTGAGCAGTTCTTC. Its protein is CASSLTSGGRFGEQFF.

The V gene is TRBV15, the J gene TRBJ2-5; possible D gene TRBD1, 7 bases. Trimming removed 0 bases from V and 9 bases from J, with 29 bases in between. CDR1 LNHNV and CDR2 YYDKDF come from the germline V gene (reference sequence). This CDR3 contains 19 residues. CDR3 residues: CATSRDLEAQGQLRGAQYF. CDR3 coding DNA: TGTGCCACCAGCAGAGATTTAGAAGCCCAAGGACAGCTCAGGGGGGCCCAGTACTTC.

The rearrangement links TRBV27 to TRBJ2-1; D is unclear. Germline V gives CDR1 MNHEY, CDR2 SMNVEV (reference sequence). This CDR3 comprises 14 residues. Trimming cost V 0 bases and J 5 bases, with 8 bases left between them. The CDR3 nucleotides read TGTGCCAGCAGTTTATCAAGTCAGAACAATGAGCAGTTCTTC. This sequence encodes CASSLSSQNNEQFF.

The chain recombines TRBV19 with TRBJ1-3, with 7 bases that match TRBD1. The germline CDR1 and CDR2 sequences are LNHDA and SQIVND (reference sequence). V lost 9 bases to trimming and J lost 0 bases; unmatched junction nucleotides: 17. The CDR3 is 18 amino acids. The CDR3 coding sequence is TGTGCCAGCACCCGCCGGGACAGACGGTCGAGCTCTGGAAACACCATATATTTT. The encoded protein is CASTRRDRRSSSGNTIYF.